This note documents a single TCR beta chain sequence. What this receptor recognizes is not known. It has no much larger one-base neighbor in the sample; base qualities were not kept. The sample is drawn from a study of blood T cell repertoires in COVID-19 (TCRdb year 2020). General notes on the study: Samples from collaborators originated in the United States, Italy and Spain and spanned both the acute and convalescent phases of COVID-19. The prospective study material was composed of cDNA or gDNA derived from T cells, B-cell-depleted T cells, or PBMCs. Subjects who had been exposed to COVID-19, were actively infected with it, or had recovered from it provided the deeply sampled blood TCRbeta repertoires that made up the dataset. A freely available public database, intended as a resource for researchers studying the immune response to SARS-CoV-2, is where the repertoires were released. The samples were drawn from two sources: the first 160 participants of the ongoing ImmuneRACE study, and 1,000 to 1,500 subjects contributed by 6 global collaborators. Sample metadata almost always included a de-identified subject ID, COVID-19 status, age in years and sex. Where available, HLA class I and class II types were taken from metadata supplied by the sample provider and were not determined by assay-based typing. Results and caveats for the whole study, not just this receptor: The amount of clinical and demographic metadata varied by source and participant and was provided uncurated.

The immunoSEQ Assay, a bias-controlled multiplex PCR, was used to amplify TCRbeta CDR3 regions from genomic DNA. In the paper's pipeline: The number of nucleated cells in each sample was estimated by amplification of reference gene primers within the assay. To quantify the absolute abundance of each unique TCRbeta CDR3 rearrangement, sequence reads were collapsed and filtered. For each sample, productive Simpson clonality was calculated by taking the square root of Simpson's diversity index across productive rearrangements. This is the immuneACCESS table as TCRdb keeps it, with only in-frame sequences that have V and J called. A part of the clones is gone; compared with another copy, unresolved V genes explain less than half, and the rest is unexplained. That table supplies the V and J calls and clone size; D and trimming were determined from the DNA. The sample records a few hundred thousand clones, about 91% of which are singletons. 0.95% to 1.5% of the sample belongs to the ten largest clones.

CDR1 SGHRS and CDR2 YFSETQ were looked up in the germline V gene. Trimming takes 1 base from V and 0 bases from J, and the germline ends sit 19 bases apart. The cysteine opens and the phenylalanine closes a CDR3 of 18 amino acids. Only CDR3 DNA is held: 54 bases, read in frame from base 1. Participants in the prospective study were aged roughly 18 to 100 years, lived in 20 to 30 United States geographic areas, and enrolled through a virtual design. In the prospective study, cohorts were assigned on the basis of participant-reported clinical history obtained from a screening survey and a study questionnaire. Mobile phlebotomists in the prospective study collected whole blood, serum and a nasopharyngeal or oropharyngeal swab from every participant. Additional blood draws and questionnaires over an approximately two-month period could optionally be provided by prospective study participants. Blood samples from the prospective study were shipped frozen or at room temperature prior to DNA extraction.

This sequence originates from a woman aged 40 to 50 with acute COVID-19. Sequences were obtained from PBMCs or T cells enriched from blood (not recorded which). Recombination connected TRBV5-1 to TRBJ1-1; the D gene is perhaps TRBD1, on 6 matching bases. The CDR3 corresponds to CASSLIPPGDLLNTEAFF. The nucleotide sequence is given as TGCGCCAGCAGCTTGATCCCCCCAGGGGACCTTTTGAACACTGAAGCTTTCTTT.